This T cell receptor beta chain was observed in a study of blood T cell repertoires in COVID-19. Study context: The study drew acute and convalescent COVID-19 samples from the United States, Italy and Spain.

The CDR3 loop spans 14 amino acids. J lost 10 bases, V lost 4 bases, and 6 bases had no gene match. In germline, CDR1 is SEHNR, CDR2 FQNEAQ (reference sequence). This clone has a single count. Clones were read by immunoSEQ multiplex PCR, and TCRdb kept only the in-frame ones, dropping some. Of roughly 49,000 clones in the sample, over 80% were seen once. This sequence was found in a human donor in a cohort sampled during active COVID-19. The gene calls are TRBV7-9 and TRBJ1-6; 8 positions match TRBD1. The sample comprised peripheral blood. In DNA form, the CDR3 reads TGTGCCAGCAGCTCGACAGGGGAGGGATCACCCCTCCACTTT. As protein: CASSSTGEGSPLHF.